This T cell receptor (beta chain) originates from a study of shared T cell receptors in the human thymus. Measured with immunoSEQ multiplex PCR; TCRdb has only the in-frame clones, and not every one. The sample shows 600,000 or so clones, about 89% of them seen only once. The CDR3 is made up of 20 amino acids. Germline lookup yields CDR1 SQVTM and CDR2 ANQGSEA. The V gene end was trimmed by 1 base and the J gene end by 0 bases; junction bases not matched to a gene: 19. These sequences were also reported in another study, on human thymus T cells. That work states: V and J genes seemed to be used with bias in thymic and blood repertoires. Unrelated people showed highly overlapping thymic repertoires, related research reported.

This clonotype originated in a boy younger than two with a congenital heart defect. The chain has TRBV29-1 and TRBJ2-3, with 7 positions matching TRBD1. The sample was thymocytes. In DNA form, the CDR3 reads TGCAGCGTTGAAGGACGGGGACAGAGGCTGGGAATCTATAGCACAGATACGCAGTATTTT. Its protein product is CSVEGRGQRLGIYSTDTQYF.